These 28 T cell receptor beta chains came from one sample sequenced in a study of blood T cell repertoires in COVID-19. Libraries were prepared by immunoSEQ multiplex PCR; TCRdb keeps only in-frame clonotypes and omits some of them. The data contain approximately 90,000 clones, 81% of them seen just once; the ten biggest clones take up about 4%. The source material was peripheral blood. These receptors were collected from a man aged 55-75 years with acute or convalescent COVID-19.

The CDR3 DNA follows: TGCGCCAGCAGCCAAGACGCGGACAGTTTGAACACTGAAGCTTTCTTT. Translated, it gives CASSQDADSLNTEAFF. The V call is TRBV4-3, the J call TRBJ1-1, with a possible D match to TRBD1 (6 bases). Germline-derived CDR1 and CDR2 are LGHNA and YSLEER. Trimming cost V 0 bases and J 0 bases, with 11 bases left between them. CDR3 length: 16 residues.

V is TRBV7-2 and J is TRBJ1-2; no definite D call. Germline V lookup: CDR1 SGHTA, CDR2 FQGNSA. V lost 1 base and J lost 4, with 13 bases in between. The CDR3 consists of 15 residues. Written as DNA, the CDR3 is TGTGCCAGCAGCTTAGGTGGAGCGGTTGTCTATGGCTACACCTTC. This codes for CASSLGGAVVYGYTF.

In this sample, this clone turned up once. CDR3 sequence: CASSYSRAYEQYF. CDR3 sequence (DNA): TGTGCCAGCAGTTACTCACGGGCCTACGAGCAGTACTTC. The gene calls are TRBV6-5 and TRBJ2-7; D unclear. The V gene's germline CDR1 is MNHEY and CDR2 SVGAGI. The V gene lost 0 bases and the J gene lost 2 bases, with 5 bases spanning the gap. There are 13 residues in the CDR3.

The rearrangement joins TRBV5-1 to TRBJ2-1; D is perhaps TRBD1 (5 bases). The CDR3 contains 15 residues. The V end lost 1 base, the J end lost 5 bases, and 13 bases lay between the germline ends. Per the germline V gene, CDR1 is SGHRS and CDR2 is YFSETQ. CDR3 in DNA: TGCGCCAGCAGCTTGCGGCAGGGATCTAACAATGAGCAGTTCTTC. It translates to CASSLRQGSNNEQFF. The complete variable domain, with remaining parts taken from reference TRBV5-1 and TRBJ2-1, reads KAGVTQTPRYLIKTRGQQVTLSCSPISGHRSVSWYQQTPGQGLQFLFEYFSETQRNKGNFPGRFSGRQFSNSRSEMNVSTLELGDSALYLCASSLRQGSNNEQFFGPGTRLTVL.

The V gene is TRBV18, the J gene TRBJ1-5, with TRBD1 matching 7 bases. Trimming removed 3 bases from V and 6 bases from J; junction bases left unmatched: 11. Germline V lookup: CDR1 KGHSH, CDR2 LQKENI. The CDR3 spans 16 residues. The DNA for the CDR3 is TGTGCCAGCTCACCCTCGCAGGGGGACAGCGGTCAGCCCCAGCATTTT. The encoded protein is CASSPSQGDSGQPQHF.

The rearrangement joins TRBV12-3 or TRBV12-4 to TRBJ2-3; maybe TRBD1 (6 bases). V lost 5 bases, J lost 6 bases, and 9 bases lay in between. The CDR3 loop spans 12 amino acids. The CDR3 protein is CASSTQGDTQYF. As DNA, the CDR3 is TGTGCCAGCAGTACACAGGGTGATACGCAGTATTTT.

This clone is a singleton in its sample. This chain connects TRBV5-1 to TRBJ1-2; D is perhaps TRBD1 (6 bases). Germline-derived CDR1 and CDR2 are SGHRS and YFSETQ. Trimming shortened V by 7 bases and J by 2 bases, and 12 bases separated the two germline ends. The CDR3 contains 13 residues. The CDR3 spells CASVSGQNYGYTF. CDR3 DNA sequence: TGCGCCAGCGTCTCGGGACAAAACTATGGCTACACCTTC.

The genes are TRBV27 and TRBJ2-4; D not resolved. Germline CDR1 reads MNHEY; CDR2 reads SMNVEV (reference sequence). This CDR3 comprises 14 residues. Deletions cut 2 bases from V and 8 bases from J, with 13 bases between. In DNA, the CDR3 is TGTGCCAGCAGTTTACCCCCTGGTGCAGACATTCAGTACTTC. It yields the protein CASSLPPGADIQYF.

The gene calls are TRBV4-2 and TRBJ1-3; D unclear. There are 14 residues in the CDR3. Trimming took 2 bases from V and 2 from J, leaving 7 bases between them. Per germline, CDR1 LGHNA and CDR2 YNFKEQ. Here the CDR3 reads CASSQPQAGNTIYF. The CDR3 nucleotides are TGTGCCAGCAGCCAACCGCAGGCTGGAAACACCATATATTTT.

CDR3 region: CASSQGLAGGGLITDTQYF. CDR3 coding DNA: TGTGCCAGCAGCCAGGGACTAGCGGGGGGGGGATTGATTACAGATACGCAGTATTTT. The chain uses TRBV3-1 (or the pseudogene TRBV3-2) and TRBJ2-3; 16 bases are shared with TRBD2. This CDR3 comprises 19 residues. V shed 3 bases, J shed 3 bases, and the junction held 9 bases outside the gene matches. From germline, CDR1 is LGHDT and CDR2 YNNKEL (reference sequence).

The chain uses TRBV24-1 and TRBJ2-2, with no clear D. Trimming removed 9 bases from V and 7 bases from J, with 11 bases in between. Per the germline V gene, CDR1 is KGHDR and CDR2 is SFDVKD. The CDR3 length is 12 residues. CDR3 coding DNA: TGTGCCACCTCTAGAACTGGCGGGGAGCTGTTTTTT. Its translation: CATSRTGGELFF.

The chain combines TRBV5-6 with TRBJ2-1; no definite D call. Per germline, CDR1 SGHDT and CDR2 YYEEEE. The V end was cut by 2 bases, the J end by 9 bases, with 18 bases between. The length of the CDR3 is 15 residues. CDR3 amino acids: CASSLPVSSRSEQFF. The CDR3 coding sequence is TGTGCCAGCAGCTTACCGGTGAGTAGCCGGAGTGAGCAGTTCTTC.

This clone was detected once. CDR3 coding DNA: TGTGCCAGCAGCTCGGGACTAGCGGGATTAGGAATTAATGAGCAGTTCTTC. Translated: CASSSGLAGLGINEQFF. This chain links TRBV5-6 with TRBJ2-1; 13 bases are a match to TRBD2. CDR3 size: 17 residues. The ends lost 3 bases at V and 7 bases at J; junction bases unmatched: 10. Germline CDR1 reads SGHDT; CDR2 reads YYEEEE.

The gene calls are TRBV24-1 and TRBJ2-1; 16 bases agree with TRBD2. V lost 10 bases to trimming and J lost 0 bases; unmatched junction nucleotides: 11. CDR1 is KGHDR, CDR2 SFDVKD, per germline. This CDR3 contains 19 residues. The CDR3 bases are TGTGCCACGGGACCGCCGGGACTAGCGGGAGGGCCCTCCTACAATGAGCAGTTCTTC. Encoded protein: CATGPPGLAGGPSYNEQFF.

CDR3 region: CASSPETGVSYNEQFF. For the CDR3, the DNA is TGTGCCAGCAGCCCCGAGACAGGGGTCTCCTACAATGAGCAGTTCTTC. The V call is TRBV6-2 or TRBV6-3, the J call TRBJ2-1, with 8 bases that match TRBD1. Germline lookup yields CDR1 MNHEY and CDR2 SVGEGT. This CDR3 has 16 amino acids. V lost 6 bases and J lost 0; bases outside the gene matches: 7.

The J gene is TRBJ1-1, the V gene TRBV18; the D gene is possibly TRBD1 (6 bases). Germline V lookup: CDR1 KGHSH, CDR2 LQKENI. V lost 6 bases to trimming and J lost 5 bases, with 16 bases between them. CDR3 length: 14 amino acids. This CDR3 reads CASSSLEGETEAFF. The CDR3 region has the DNA TGTGCCAGCTCCTCCCTCGAGGGGGAGACTGAAGCTTTCTTT.

The J gene is TRBJ2-5, the V gene TRBV28; perhaps TRBD1 as D (5 bases). Germline CDR1 MDHEN, CDR2 SYDVKM. V dropped 3 bases and J dropped 7 bases, with 12 bases sitting between them. This CDR3 is 13 amino acids long. CDR3 amino acids: CASSFQGVPTQYF. CDR3 bases: TGTGCCAGCAGTTTTCAAGGGGTTCCGACCCAGTACTTC.

This clone came up once. The V gene is TRBV7-2, the J gene TRBJ2-7; 14 nucleotides match TRBD2. CDR1 SGHTA and CDR2 FQGNSA come from the germline V gene. Trimming removed 5 bases from V and 6 bases from J; junction bases left unmatched: 6. The CDR3 runs 15 residues. The CDR3 here is CASSLGLAGGGEQYF. The DNA of the CDR3 is TGTGCCAGCAGCCTCGGACTAGCGGGAGGCGGCGAGCAGTACTTC.

This clone has just one count. V is TRBV28 and J is TRBJ2-3; the match to TRBD2 covers 9 bases. With 11 bases clipped from V and 7 bases from J, the junction kept 13 bases outside the gene matches. Germline lookup yields CDR1 MDHEN and CDR2 SYDVKM. The CDR3 spans 14 residues. The DNA of the CDR3 is TGTGCCGCACGGGGGGCGGGAGGGCCACATACGCAGTATTTT. Encoded protein: CAARGAGGPHTQYF.

Comment on this clone: Other nucleotide sequences in the sample specify the same CDR3. The CDR3 loop reads CASSLAGTGVYEQYF. The CDR3 DNA sequence: TGTGCCAGCAGCTTAGCGGGGACAGGGGTCTACGAGCAGTACTTC. The V call is TRBV7-2, the J call TRBJ2-7; 10 bases are shared with TRBD1. The CDR3 covers 15 residues. Germline V CDR1 and CDR2: SGHTA, FQGNSA. The V and J ends lost 0 bases and 3 bases, in that order; junction bases with no gene match: 2.

The V gene is TRBV6-6, the J gene TRBJ1-1; the match to TRBD1 covers 7 bases. With V trimmed by 5 bases and J by 2 bases, 5 bases remained unmatched. CDR1 and CDR2 (germline): MNHNY, SVGAGI (reference sequence). The CDR3 extends over 14 amino acids. In nucleotides, the CDR3 is TGTGCCAGCAGTCGGGACAGCCATAACACTGAAGCTTTCTTT. As protein: CASSRDSHNTEAFF.

V usage is TRBV6-2 or TRBV6-3 and J usage is TRBJ1-5; 7 bases are shared with TRBD1. The CDR3 has 19 amino acids. Germline values: CDR1 MNHEY, CDR2 SVGEGT. V lost 4 bases and J lost 0; bases outside the gene matches: 15. The CDR3 DNA reads as TGTGCCAGCAGTTTTCTTATACACCGGGACAGATATAGCAATCAGCCCCAGCATTTT. This gives the protein CASSFLIHRDRYSNQPQHF.

V and J are TRBV25-1 and TRBJ1-6; 9 bases are a match to TRBD1. The ends lost 6 bases at V and 8 bases at J; junction bases unmatched: 11. Per the germline V gene, CDR1 is MGHDK and CDR2 is SYGVNS. The CDR3 length is 16 residues. The CDR3 reads CASSRHPGQGDSPLHF. As DNA, the CDR3 is TGTGCCAGCAGCCGTCATCCGGGACAGGGTGATTCACCCCTCCACTTT. Variable domain in full (rest from reference TRBV25-1 and TRBJ1-6): EADIYQTPRYLVIGTGKKITLECSQTMGHDKMYWYQQDPGMELHLIHYSYGVNSTEKGDLSSESTVSRIRTEHFPLTLESARPSHTSQYLCASSRHPGQGDSPLHFGNGTRLTVT.

This sequence joins TRBV19 and TRBJ2-7; tentatively, D is TRBD2 (5 bases). CDR1 is LNHDA and CDR2 is SQIVND in the germline V gene (reference sequence). V was trimmed by 3 bases and J by 7 bases, leaving 19 bases between them. The CDR3 covers 15 residues. The CDR3 DNA reads as TGTGCCAGTAGTATCGAGGGATCTCGTTTTTGGGAGCAGTACTTC. Translating gives CASSIEGSRFWEQYF. The whole variable domain, filled in from reference TRBV19 and TRBJ2-7, reads DGGITQSPKYLFRKEGQNVTLSCEQNLNHDAMYWYRQDPGQGLRLIYYSQIVNDFQKGDIAEGYSVSREKKESFPLTVTSAQKNPTAFYLCASSIEGSRFWEQYFGPGTRLTVT.

The J gene is TRBJ1-1, the V gene TRBV19; D possibly corresponds to TRBD1 (5 bases). The germline V gene has CDR1 LNHDA and CDR2 SQIVND (reference sequence). The CDR3 is 16 amino acids. Trimming removed 3 bases at V and 2 bases at J, with 16 bases between. The DNA for the CDR3 is TGTGCCAGTAGTATCCGTGCCCTCGGGGGTAACACTGAAGCTTTCTTT. It encodes CASSIRALGGNTEAFF. Looking up the rest from reference TRBV19 and TRBJ1-1 gives the full variable domain: DGGITQSPKYLFRKEGQNVTLSCEQNLNHDAMYWYRQDPGQGLRLIYYSQIVNDFQKGDIAEGYSVSREKKESFPLTVTSAQKNPTAFYLCASSIRALGGNTEAFFGQGTRLTVV.

The chain combines TRBV7-2 with TRBJ2-5; 10 bases fit TRBD2. CDR1 and CDR2 (germline): SGHTA, FQGNSA. The CDR3 contains 14 residues. The J segment lost 5 bases and the V segment lost 5 bases, leaving 5 bases of the junction unmatched. Here the CDR3 reads CASSPTSGWETQYF. CDR3 in DNA: TGTGCCAGCAGCCCGACTAGCGGGTGGGAGACCCAGTACTTC.

The V gene is TRBV4-1, the J gene TRBJ1-5; 7 nucleotides match TRBD1. Germline V gives CDR1 MGHRA, CDR2 YSYEKL. CDR3 length equals 16 residues. The V and J ends lost 2 bases and 2 bases, in that order; junction bases with no gene match: 6. The CDR3 DNA sequence: TGCGCCAGCAGCCAACTAACTACAGGGGGCAATCAGCCCCAGCATTTT. It specifies CASSQLTTGGNQPQHF.

The chain is built from TRBV18 and TRBJ1-1; D uncertain. Germline V gene lookup returns CDR1 KGHSH and CDR2 LQKENI. Trimming left V 3 bases short and J 0 bases short, with 11 bases between. There are 15 residues in the CDR3. In nucleotides, the CDR3 is TGTGCCAGCTCACCTACCGAGTCGATGAACACTGAAGCTTTCTTT. This codes for CASSPTESMNTEAFF.